The clone carrying this TCR beta chain has only one observation. The target antigen is unknown. One junction end does not reproduce the germline sequence, and a read error may be involved. Germline values: CDR1 ENHRY, CDR2 SYGVKD. This CDR3 region has 14 residues. The data derive from a study of T cells in Graves' hyperthyroidism and ophthalmopathy. Study-wide context: Peripheral blood was obtained at initial diagnosis, preceding any treatment.

RNA transcripts served as the template for amplifying TCR beta CDR3 regions. First-round RT-PCR with HTBI primers amplified the TCR CDR3 region. TCRdb redid the calling of the multiplex PCR reads with MiXCR, one entry per CDR3 protein. The table has more than 500,000 distinct CDR3 sequences, about 16% seen once. The study's findings and limits: Stable hyperthyroidism and ophthalmopathy were separated using 13 V-J signatures. Among clonotypes expanded in thyroid above 0.001, most were also found in blood.

The authors obtained PBMCs from 10 ml of fresh peripheral blood. Sequencing was done on a sample of blood. This chain joins TRBV10-3 and TRBJ2-1, with 9 bases identical to TRBD2. This receptor was identified in a woman between 25 and 40 years old with Graves' ophthalmopathy. CDR3 DNA: TGTGCCAGCAGTTTAGCTAGCGGGAACAATGAGCAGCTCTTC. It codes for CASSLASGNNEQLF.